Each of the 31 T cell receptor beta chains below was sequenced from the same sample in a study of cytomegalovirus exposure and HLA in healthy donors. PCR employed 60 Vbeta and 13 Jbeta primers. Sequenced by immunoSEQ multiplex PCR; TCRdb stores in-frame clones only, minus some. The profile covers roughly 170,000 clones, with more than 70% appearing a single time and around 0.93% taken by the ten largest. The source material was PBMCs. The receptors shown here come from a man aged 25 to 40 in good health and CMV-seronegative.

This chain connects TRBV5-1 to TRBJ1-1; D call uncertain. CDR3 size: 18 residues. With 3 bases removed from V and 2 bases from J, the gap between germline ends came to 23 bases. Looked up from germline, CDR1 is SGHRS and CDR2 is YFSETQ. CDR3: CASSSNLMQRSLNTEAFF. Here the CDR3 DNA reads TGCGCCAGCAGCTCCAACCTAATGCAGCGAAGTCTTAACACTGAAGCTTTCTTT. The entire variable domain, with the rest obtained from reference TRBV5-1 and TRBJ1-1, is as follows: KAGVTQTPRYLIKTRGQQVTLSCSPISGHRSVSWYQQTPGQGLQFLFEYFSETQRNKGNFPGRFSGRQFSNSRSEMNVSTLELGDSALYLCASSSNLMQRSLNTEAFFGQGTRLTVV.

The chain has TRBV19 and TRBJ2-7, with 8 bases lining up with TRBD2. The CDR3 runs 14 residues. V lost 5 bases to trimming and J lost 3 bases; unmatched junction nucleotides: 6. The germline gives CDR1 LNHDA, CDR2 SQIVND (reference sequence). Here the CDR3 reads CASSRREALYEQYF. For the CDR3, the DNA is TGTGCCAGTAGTCGGCGGGAGGCCCTCTACGAGCAGTACTTC.

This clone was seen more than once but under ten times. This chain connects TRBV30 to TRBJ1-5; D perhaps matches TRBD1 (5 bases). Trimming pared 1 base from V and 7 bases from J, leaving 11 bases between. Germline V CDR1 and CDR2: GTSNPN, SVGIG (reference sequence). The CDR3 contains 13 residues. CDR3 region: CAWSAPRGQPQHF. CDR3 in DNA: TGTGCCTGGAGTGCCCCAAGGGGACAGCCCCAGCATTTT.

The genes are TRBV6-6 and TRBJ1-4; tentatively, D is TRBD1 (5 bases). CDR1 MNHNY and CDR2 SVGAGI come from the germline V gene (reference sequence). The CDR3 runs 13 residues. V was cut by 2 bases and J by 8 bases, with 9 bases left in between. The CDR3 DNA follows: TGTGCCAGCAGTTACGGCAGGGCAGAAAAACTGTTTTTT. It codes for CASSYGRAEKLFF.

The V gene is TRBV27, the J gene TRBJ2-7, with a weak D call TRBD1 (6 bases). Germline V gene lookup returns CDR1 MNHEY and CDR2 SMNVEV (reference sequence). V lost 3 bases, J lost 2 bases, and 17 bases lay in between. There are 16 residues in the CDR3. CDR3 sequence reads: CASSFTRGQFAYEQYF. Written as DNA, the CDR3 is TGTGCCAGCAGTTTTACTCGTGGACAGTTCGCCTACGAGCAGTACTTC.

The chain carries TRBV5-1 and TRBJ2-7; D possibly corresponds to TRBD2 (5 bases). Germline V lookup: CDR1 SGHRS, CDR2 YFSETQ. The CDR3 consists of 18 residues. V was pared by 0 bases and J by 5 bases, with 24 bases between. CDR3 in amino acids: CASSLGSPGSHLWHEQYF. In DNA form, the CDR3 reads TGCGCCAGCAGCTTGGGGTCTCCGGGGTCCCATCTCTGGCACGAGCAGTACTTC.

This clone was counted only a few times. CDR3 DNA: TGTGCCATCAGGAAAGACAGGACTAATGAAAAACTGTTTTTT. Protein product: CAIRKDRTNEKLFF. This chain joins TRBV10-3 and TRBJ1-4, with D possibly matching TRBD1 (6 bases). CDR3 length: 14 amino acids. V lost 6 bases, J lost 2 bases, and 10 bases lay in between. Germline CDR1 and CDR2: ENHRY and SYGVKD.

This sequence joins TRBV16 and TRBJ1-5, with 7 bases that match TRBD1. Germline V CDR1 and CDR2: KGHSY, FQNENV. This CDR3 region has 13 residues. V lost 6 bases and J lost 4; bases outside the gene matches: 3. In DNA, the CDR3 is TGTGCCAGCAGACAGGGGATGAATCAGCCCCAGCATTTT. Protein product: CASRQGMNQPQHF. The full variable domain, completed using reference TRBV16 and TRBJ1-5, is GEEVAQTPKHLVRGEGQKAKLYCAPIKGHSYVFWYQQVLKNEFKFLISFQNENVFDETGMPKERFSAKCLPNSPCSLEIQATKLEDSAVYFCASRQGMNQPQHFGDGTRLSIL.

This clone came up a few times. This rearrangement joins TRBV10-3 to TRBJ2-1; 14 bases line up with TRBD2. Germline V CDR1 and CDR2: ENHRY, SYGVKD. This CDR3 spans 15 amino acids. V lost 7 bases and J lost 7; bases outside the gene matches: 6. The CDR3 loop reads CAINPGLAGANEQFF. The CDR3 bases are TGTGCCATCAATCCGGGACTAGCGGGAGCAAATGAGCAGTTCTTC.

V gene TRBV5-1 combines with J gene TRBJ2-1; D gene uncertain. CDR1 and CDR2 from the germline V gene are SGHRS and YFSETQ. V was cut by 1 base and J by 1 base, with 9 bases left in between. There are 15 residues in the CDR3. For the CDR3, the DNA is TGCGCCAGCAGCTTGAGTATCCAGTCCTACAATGAGCAGTTCTTC. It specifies CASSLSIQSYNEQFF.

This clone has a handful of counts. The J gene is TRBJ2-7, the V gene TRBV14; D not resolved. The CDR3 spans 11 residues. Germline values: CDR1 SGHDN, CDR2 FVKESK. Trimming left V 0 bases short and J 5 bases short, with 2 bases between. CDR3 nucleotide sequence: TGTGCCAGCAGCCAAGATAACGAGCAGTACTTC. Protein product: CASSQDNEQYF. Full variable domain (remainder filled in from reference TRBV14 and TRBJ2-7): EAGVTQFPSHSVIEKGQTVTLRCDPISGHDNLYWYRRVMGKEIKFLLHFVKESKQDESGMPNNRFLAERTGGTYSTLKVQPAELEDSGVYFCASSQDNEQYFGPGTRLTVT.

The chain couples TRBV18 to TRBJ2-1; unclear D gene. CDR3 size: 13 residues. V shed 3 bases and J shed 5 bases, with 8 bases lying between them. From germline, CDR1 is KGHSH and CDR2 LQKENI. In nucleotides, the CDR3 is TGTGCCAGCTCACCCCGTGCGGACAATGAGCAGTTCTTC. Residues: CASSPRADNEQFF.

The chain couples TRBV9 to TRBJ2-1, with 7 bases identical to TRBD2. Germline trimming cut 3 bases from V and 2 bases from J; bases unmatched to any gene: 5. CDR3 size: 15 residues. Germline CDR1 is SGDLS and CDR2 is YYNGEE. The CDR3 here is CASSGVGTTYNEQFF. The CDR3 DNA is TGTGCCAGCAGCGGCGTCGGGACTACCTACAATGAGCAGTTCTTC.

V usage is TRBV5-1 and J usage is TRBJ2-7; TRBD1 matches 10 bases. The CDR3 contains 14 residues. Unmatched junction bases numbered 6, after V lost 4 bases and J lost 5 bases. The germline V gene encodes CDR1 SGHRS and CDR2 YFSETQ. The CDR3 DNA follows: TGCGCCAGCAGCCAGACAGGGGGCAAGAACGAGCAGTACTTC. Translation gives CASSQTGGKNEQYF.

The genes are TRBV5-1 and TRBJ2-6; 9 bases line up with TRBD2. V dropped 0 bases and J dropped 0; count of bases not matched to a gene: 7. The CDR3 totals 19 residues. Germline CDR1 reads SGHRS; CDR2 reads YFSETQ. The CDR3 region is CASSLGLAAIGSGANVLTF. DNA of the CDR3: TGCGCCAGCAGCTTGGGACTAGCGGCCATAGGCTCTGGGGCCAACGTCCTGACTTTC.

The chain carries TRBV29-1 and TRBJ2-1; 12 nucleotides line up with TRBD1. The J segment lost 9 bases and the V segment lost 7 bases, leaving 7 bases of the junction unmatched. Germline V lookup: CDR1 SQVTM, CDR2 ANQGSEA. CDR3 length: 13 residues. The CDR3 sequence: CSARDRGPGEQFF. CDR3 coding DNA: TGCAGCGCCCGGGACAGGGGGCCCGGTGAGCAGTTCTTC.

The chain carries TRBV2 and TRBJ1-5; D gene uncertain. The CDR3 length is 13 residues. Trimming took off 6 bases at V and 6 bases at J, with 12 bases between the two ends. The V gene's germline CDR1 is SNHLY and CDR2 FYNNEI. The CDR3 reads CASREGLGQPQHF. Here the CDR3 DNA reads TGTGCCAGCAGGGAGGGTTTGGGTCAGCCCCAGCATTTT.

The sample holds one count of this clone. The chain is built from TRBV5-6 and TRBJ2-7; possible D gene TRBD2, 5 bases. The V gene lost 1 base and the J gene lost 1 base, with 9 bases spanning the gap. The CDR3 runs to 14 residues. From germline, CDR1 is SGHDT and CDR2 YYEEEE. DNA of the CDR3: TGTGCCAGCAGCTTGCGAATAGCGTCCTACGAGCAGTACTTC. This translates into CASSLRIASYEQYF.

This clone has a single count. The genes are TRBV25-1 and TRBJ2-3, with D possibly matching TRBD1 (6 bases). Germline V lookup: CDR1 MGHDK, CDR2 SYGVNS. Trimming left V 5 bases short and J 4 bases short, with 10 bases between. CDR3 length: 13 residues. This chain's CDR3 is CASSLAGADTQYF. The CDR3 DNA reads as TGTGCCAGCAGTCTGGCAGGGGCAGATACGCAGTATTTT.

For the CDR3, the DNA is TGTGCCAGCAGTCTCTTCACTAGGAACCCCTACGAGCAGTACTTC. Its protein is CASSLFTRNPYEQYF. This chain uses TRBV27 with TRBJ2-7, with TRBD2 as a possible D gene (5 bases). Germline loops: CDR1 MNHEY, CDR2 SMNVEV (reference sequence). V dropped 5 bases and J dropped 2 bases, with 16 bases sitting between them. This CDR3 region has 15 residues.

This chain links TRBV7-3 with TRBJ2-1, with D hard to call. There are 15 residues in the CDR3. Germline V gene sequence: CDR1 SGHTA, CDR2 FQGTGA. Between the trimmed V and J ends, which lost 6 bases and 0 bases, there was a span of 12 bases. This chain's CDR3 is CASSSSVFSYNEQFF. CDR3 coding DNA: TGTGCCAGCAGTTCTTCCGTCTTCTCCTACAATGAGCAGTTCTTC.

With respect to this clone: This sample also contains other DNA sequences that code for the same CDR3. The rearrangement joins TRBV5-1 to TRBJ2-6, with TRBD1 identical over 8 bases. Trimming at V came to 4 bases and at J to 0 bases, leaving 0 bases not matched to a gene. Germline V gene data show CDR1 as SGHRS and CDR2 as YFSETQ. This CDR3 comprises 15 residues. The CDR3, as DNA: TGCGCCAGCAGCGACAGGGGCTCTGGGGCCAACGTCCTGACTTTC. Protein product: CASSDRGSGANVLTF.

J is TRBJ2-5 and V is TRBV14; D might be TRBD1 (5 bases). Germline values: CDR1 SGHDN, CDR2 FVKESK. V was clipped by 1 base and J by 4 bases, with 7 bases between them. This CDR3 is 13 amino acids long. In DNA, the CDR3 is TGTGCCAGCAGCCAAGGAAGGGGAGAGACCCAGTACTTC. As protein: CASSQGRGETQYF.

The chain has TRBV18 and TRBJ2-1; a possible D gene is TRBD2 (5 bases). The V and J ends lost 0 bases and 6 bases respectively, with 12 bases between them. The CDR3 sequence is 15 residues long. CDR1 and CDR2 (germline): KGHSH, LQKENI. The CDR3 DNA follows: TGTGCCAGCTCACCACCGGATAACGGAGGCAATGAGCAGTTCTTC. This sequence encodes CASSPPDNGGNEQFF.

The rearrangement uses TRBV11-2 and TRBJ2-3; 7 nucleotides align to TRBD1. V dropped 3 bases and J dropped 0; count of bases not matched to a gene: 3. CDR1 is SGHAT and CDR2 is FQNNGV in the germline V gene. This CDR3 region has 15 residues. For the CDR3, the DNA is TGTGCCAGCAGCTTCCGGGACAGAAGCACAGATACGCAGTATTTT. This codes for CASSFRDRSTDTQYF.

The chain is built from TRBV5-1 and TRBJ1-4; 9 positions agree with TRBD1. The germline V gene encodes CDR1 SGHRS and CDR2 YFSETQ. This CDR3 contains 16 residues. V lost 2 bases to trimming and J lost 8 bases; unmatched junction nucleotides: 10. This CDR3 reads CASSLSIQGAREKLFF. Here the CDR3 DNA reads TGCGCCAGCAGCTTATCAATACAGGGGGCAAGGGAAAAACTGTTTTTT.

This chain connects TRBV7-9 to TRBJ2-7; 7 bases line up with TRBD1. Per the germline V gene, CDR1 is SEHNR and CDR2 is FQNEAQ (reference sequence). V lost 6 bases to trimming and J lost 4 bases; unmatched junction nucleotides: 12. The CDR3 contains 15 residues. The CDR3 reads CASSPRDSEVYEQYF. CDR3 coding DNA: TGTGCCAGCAGTCCTCGGGACAGCGAAGTTTACGAGCAGTACTTC. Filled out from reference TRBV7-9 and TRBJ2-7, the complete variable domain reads DTGVSQNPRHKITKRGQNVTFRCDPISEHNRLYWYRQTLGQGPEFLTYFQNEAQLEKSRLLSDRFSAERPKGSFSTLEIQRTEQGDSAMYLCASSPRDSEVYEQYFGPGTRLTVT.

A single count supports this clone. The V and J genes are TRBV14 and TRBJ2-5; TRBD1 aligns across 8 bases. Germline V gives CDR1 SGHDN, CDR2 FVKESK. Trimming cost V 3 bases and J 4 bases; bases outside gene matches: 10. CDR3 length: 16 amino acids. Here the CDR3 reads CASSQRTGPLLETQYF. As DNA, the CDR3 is TGTGCCAGCAGCCAGCGGACAGGGCCGCTCCTAGAGACCCAGTACTTC.

Written as DNA, the CDR3 is TGCAGCGTTGCCCTGCGGCTAGCCCATCCGGAAAAACTGTTTTTT. Its protein product is CSVALRLAHPEKLFF. The V gene is TRBV29-1, the J gene TRBJ1-4; D is uncertain. Between the trimmed V and J ends, which lost 4 bases and 8 bases, there was a span of 20 bases. Per the germline V gene, CDR1 is SQVTM and CDR2 is ANQGSEA. The CDR3 is 15 residues long.

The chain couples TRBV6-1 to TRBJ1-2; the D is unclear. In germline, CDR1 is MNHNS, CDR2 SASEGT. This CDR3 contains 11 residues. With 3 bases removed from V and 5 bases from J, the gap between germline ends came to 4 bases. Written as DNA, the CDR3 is TGTGCCAGCAGTGACAGATATGGCTACACCTTC. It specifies CASSDRYGYTF.

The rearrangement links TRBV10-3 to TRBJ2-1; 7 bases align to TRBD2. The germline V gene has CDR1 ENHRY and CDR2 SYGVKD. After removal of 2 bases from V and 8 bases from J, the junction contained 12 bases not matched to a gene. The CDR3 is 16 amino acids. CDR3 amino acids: CAISESGTGLSDEQFF. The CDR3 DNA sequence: TGTGCCATCAGTGAGAGCGGGACCGGCCTGTCGGATGAGCAGTTCTTC.